The present TCR beta chain was sequenced within a study of shared clonotypes between healthy human individuals. The study, taken as a whole, reports: Naive CD4 clonotypes were shared across a handful of donors at about 5%.

Both subsets, CD45RA+ naive and CD45RA-negative memory, were split from the CD4+ cells. As to this clone: What it binds is unknown.

Genomic DNA of each subset was evenly split across several immunoSEQ plates. The method was immunoSEQ multiplex PCR; TCRdb's version includes in-frame clones alone and lacks a portion of them. The table shows about 2 million clones, with 85% to 95% occurring only once. The CDR3 loop spans 14 amino acids. Losses at the gene ends were 5 bases for V and 4 bases for J; bases not matched to a gene: 8. The germline CDR1 and CDR2 sequences are SGHDT and YYEEEE. Sequenced sample: naive CD4+ T cells sorted from blood. The subset denotes: CD45RA+ positively selected. J is TRBJ1-2 and V is TRBV5-6; 7 bases align to TRBD1. The clonotype originates from a man younger than 35 in good health. CDR3: CASRILDRAYGYTF. The DNA of the CDR3 is TGTGCCAGCAGAATACTCGACAGGGCCTATGGCTACACCTTC. Full variable domain (rest looked up from reference TRBV5-6 and TRBJ1-2): DAGVTQSPTHLIKTRGQQVTLRCSPKSGHDTVSWYQQALGQGPQFIFQYYEEEERQRGNFPDRFSGHQFPNYSSELNVNALLLGDSALYLCASRILDRAYGYTFGSGTRLTVV.